This T cell receptor beta chain emerged from a study of cytomegalovirus exposure and HLA in healthy donors. Study context: An analysis done earlier identified some 120 million unique TCR beta sequences from approximately 200 million T cells.

Study-wide points: TCR beta chains associated with HLA were, in a later analysis, more clonally expanded than equally common others. At a 0.05 false discovery rate, a later analysis found around 15,000 TCR beta sequences to be associated with HLA alleles.

PCR involved 60 Vbeta and 13 Jbeta primers. Libraries were prepared by immunoSEQ multiplex PCR; TCRdb keeps only in-frame clonotypes and omits some of them. The sample consists of over 75,000 clones, approximately 84% of them appearing once. Healthy donors of bone marrow made up the group. With respect to this clone: Its antigen is not known.

V was cut by 5 bases and J by 4 bases, with 18 bases left in between. The CDR3 extends over 15 amino acids. CDR1 and CDR2 (germline): SQVTM, ANQGSEA. The gene calls are TRBV29-1 and TRBJ2-1, with D perhaps TRBD2 (6 bases). The receptor was derived from a young woman in good health and CMV-seropositive. The sequencing input was PBMCs. DNA of the CDR3: TGCAGCGTTCCCACTGGCGGGAACGCTTACAATGAGCAGTTCTTC. This encodes CSVPTGGNAYNEQFF.